This T cell receptor (beta chain) was sequenced during a study of cytomegalovirus exposure and HLA in healthy donors (dated by TCRdb to about 2017). With regard to the full study: An earlier analysis of fewer than 750 of the donors reported 276 Gb of sequence data and 100 million to 120 million unique TCR beta sequences obtained from around 180 million T cells. The later analysis used no new phenotypic data to find candidate immune exposures, relying instead on TCR beta sequences and their occurrence across donors. Donor age, sex, ethnicity and CMV serostatus were compiled alongside the repertoire data. The T cell repertoires of under 750 subjects were profiled by immunosequencing and related to cytomegalovirus serostatus. All discovery cohort repertoires had been generated using a single sequencing platform. Among 398 genotyped donors of the cohort, an average of about 240,000 unique TCR beta nucleotide sequences was sequenced per donor, of which about 19% were non-productive. The genetic ancestry cluster associated with self-reported Caucasian donors included roughly four fifths of the 398 genotyped donors. To predict cytomegalovirus infection status, the study brought together high-throughput TCR immunosequencing, statistical association of individual TCRs with disease status, and machine learning. In addition to the first cohort of roughly 700 subjects, a separate validation cohort of under 150 different subjects was used. Roughly 300 gigabases of sequencing data and about 92 million unique TCR sequences made up an early release that covered nearly 650 HLA-typed donors. A handful of DR-DQ haplotypes were treated as single units for association and clustering because of strong linkage in the cohort. Both class I and class II loci were covered by HLA typing, at four-digit resolution. The aim of the study was to test whether cataloging public T cell receptors could identify signatures of past pathogen exposure. A later analysis re-examined previously published TCR beta repertoires from about 700 donors and added high-resolution HLA genotyping to investigate patterns of TCR occurrence. To decide whether each TCR beta V gene segment behaved as functional or pseudogenic, an earlier analysis of approximately 590 of the donors relied on high-throughput TCR beta sequencing. Typing coverage varied by locus: 629-630 donors for A, B, C, DRB1 and DQB1; some 520 for DQA1; nearly 610 for DPA1; approximately 450 for DPB1. In a later genetic analysis, genome-wide SNP genotypes for about 55% of the roughly 700 donors were used, and that subset was treated as a discovery cohort. Overall study results and their limits: A later genetic analysis associated a missense DCLRE1C variant with V-gene and J-gene trimming of TCR beta chains, and an independent cohort replicated the association. Because the 87-base-pair reads could not distinguish some IMGT-functional V segments, including TRBV6-2 and TRBV6-3, those segments were excluded. According to a later genetic analysis, donors in an Asian-associated ancestry cluster had fewer N-insertions in productive TCRs than the roughly 660-donor mean. In vitro tests confirmed that a few of the cytomegalovirus-associated TCR beta chains recognize cytomegalovirus antigens. A later analysis found that most CMV-associated TCR beta chains appeared HLA-restricted, with HLA associations seemingly driven largely by CMV exposure. In this cohort, only TCR beta chains were sequenced, and detectable features were limited by the absence of alpha or paired-chain data. At a false discovery rate of 0.05, a later analysis linked about 17,000 TCR beta sequences to specific HLA alleles. Linkage disequilibrium might explain the correlated functional status among segregating V segments, but an unknown experimental factor could not be ruled out. The classifier was reported to diagnose cytomegalovirus status with high specificity and sensitivity in both the original cohort and the validation cohort. Because counts were too low, roughly 18 rarely observed V segments, including chromosome 9 orphons, were left out of the earlier analysis of approximately 500 of the donors. When HLA alleles, especially DR and DQ, strongly co-occurred, attributing TCR associations to individual alleles was difficult. In a later analysis, the rate of TCR association differed among HLA loci, with DRB1 alleles having the most associated TCRs and HLA-C alleles having the fewest. Several of the top co-occurrence clusters appeared to be linked to parvovirus B19, influenza, CMV and Epstein-Barr virus, according to a later analysis. CMV serostatus was the only immune exposure information available for the cohort. A further reported finding was that TCR beta sequences accurately predicted the HLA-A and HLA-B alleles for most subjects in the first cohort. The presence/absence analyses assumed that sequencing depth was roughly uniform across donors, and that assumption may not be true. Because some donors lacked HLA typing at each locus, the association tests relied only on the typed subset. A cluster of highly shared sequence variants was judged likely to be a technical artifact of the sequencing pipeline. Most TCR sequences were observed very rarely across donors, whereas some public TCRs were present in many individuals. The study listed approximately 150 TCR beta chains as associated with cytomegalovirus. In a later analysis, HLA-associated TCR beta chains were found to be more clonally expanded and to have lower generation probabilities than equally common non-associated chains. According to the authors, the approach could potentially be generalized to other disease states and immunological phenotypes. In an earlier analysis of around 600 of the donors, most TCR beta V segments were observed in productive rearrangements about 87% or about 30% of the time, broadly matching IMGT annotations.

From V the trimming removes 5 bases and from J it removes 4 bases, while the gene matches leave 10 bases of the junction unaccounted for. Per the germline V gene (reference sequence), SEHNR is the CDR1 and FQNEAQ is the CDR2. The CDR3 has 17 amino acids, counting the end cysteine and phenylalanine. The retained sequence is limited to the CDR3, 51 bases, with the frame set at the first base. With regard to this clone: It lacks a known antigen. Within one base of it there is no much larger clone, and no base qualities were kept.

Receptor libraries were prepared by the immunoSEQ multiplex PCR assay. For the multiplex PCR, a mixture combining 60 forward primers for TCR Vbeta segments and 13 reverse primers for TCR Jbeta segments was used. A multiplex PCR assay on genomic DNA amplified the CDR3 region of rearranged TCR beta genes. The amplified TCR beta libraries were sequenced on the Illumina HiSeq System as 87-base-pair reads. Per the authors' processing: A later analysis counted tens of millions of unique TCR beta chains across the 666 repertoires, and roughly 10 million of these chains were shared by at least two donors. A nearest-neighbor algorithm error-corrected the raw reads and collapsed the reads into unique sequences, merging closely related sequences to remove PCR and sequencing errors. CDR3 sequences were aligned to IMGT reference sequences to assign V, D and J gene segments. For a sequence to be retained, a match of at least six nucleotides to both a V gene segment and a J gene segment was required. A rearrangement was called productive if the CDR3 had no stop codons and remained in frame with V and J, and every other rearrangement was called non-productive. CDR3 was defined according to IMGT convention as the region running from the second conserved V-encoded cysteine to the conserved J-encoded phenylalanine. In an earlier analysis of more than 550 of the donors, sequences lacking an unambiguous match to a single V gene segment were excluded. In an earlier analysis of approximately 590 of the donors, a V segment was called functional when productive rearrangements were above 56.7%, and segregating when the standard deviation between donors exceeded 5%. A statistical classification framework was built to diagnose cytomegalovirus status from the catalog of TCR beta chain sequences. A later analysis assigned V and J genes by comparing TCR nucleotide sequences with IMGT/GENE-DB human TR gene sequences. In a later analysis, CDR3 sequences and most-parsimonious VDJ recombination scenarios were assigned using the TCRdist pipeline. A later analysis defined each TCR beta chain by its CDR3 amino acid sequence plus V-gene family, and excluded reads lacking a unique V-gene family. In a later analysis, 550 to 650 highly shared, low-generation-probability nucleotide sequences were removed to address suspected cross-contamination and a sequencing artifact. For each public chain, a later analysis derived a clonal expansion index from normalized ranks of inferred template counts within each repertoire. Generation probabilities in a later analysis came from a VDJ recombination model fitted to out-of-frame rearrangements, and those results were checked against IGoR. Hypergeometric tests were used in a later analysis to score TCR-TCR, TCR-HLA and TCR-CMV co-occurrence, with a repertoire-size bias correction applied to the TCR pairs. False discovery rates were estimated in a later analysis by permuting HLA or CMV assignments 20 times. In a later analysis, co-occurring TCRs were grouped using DBSCAN, with TCRdist sequence similarity added in when clustering inside HLA-allele-positive subsets. Repertoires with fewer than 30,000 or more than 120,000 public chains, plus five repertoires with anomalous nucleotide sharing, were excluded from co-occurrence clustering. Here the immuneACCESS table is served through TCRdb, limited to in-frame sequences with V and J called. Missing clones are a known gap in these copies; in checked studies unresolved V genes cover under half, and the rest lacks a known reason. D and trimming come from the DNA, and the V and J calls and clone size come from that table. This sample is represented by under 200,000 clones; about four fifths of them were singletons. The ten biggest clones cover around 1.7% of the sample.

The cohort comprised around 700 healthy bone marrow donors. Cohort members were all nominally healthy when sampled, although unrecorded immune exposures were likely present. The donor tested CMV seronegative and was one of the 352 seronegative cohort members. Each donor provided a peripheral blood sample, and peripheral blood mononuclear cells were used for TCR beta sequencing. Genomic DNA extraction from the blood cell samples was performed with the Qiagen DNeasy Blood Extraction Kit. The TCR comes from a woman between 18 and 29 years old in good health and CMV-seronegative. Sequenced input: PBMCs. The chain joins TRBV7-9 to TRBJ2-3, with 12 bases aligning to TRBD1. For the CDR3, the sequence is CASSLLPGQGASDTQYF. At the DNA level, the sequence is TGTGCCAGCAGCCTCCTTCCGGGACAGGGGGCTTCAGATACGCAGTATTTT.